This T cell receptor beta chain emerged from a study of T cell changes during pregnancy in multiple sclerosis. CDR3 length: 14 amino acids. The V end was cut by 3 bases, the J end by 4 bases, with 11 bases between. The germline V gene has CDR1 SGHTA and CDR2 FQGTGA. This table comes from immunoSEQ multiplex PCR, and its TCRdb copy is limited to in-frame clones, with some not included. The sample lists roughly 60,000 clones, 80% to 95% occurring once. The origin of this receptor is a female donor with multiple sclerosis, enrolled in a pregnancy study. Sequencing was performed on peripheral blood, taken in the second trimester of pregnancy. V gene TRBV7-3 combines with J gene TRBJ2-3, with D perhaps TRBD2 (6 bases). CDR3 loop: CASSLGLGADTQYF. CDR3 coding DNA: TGTGCCAGCAGCTTGGGACTGGGGGCAGATACGCAGTATTTT.